One sample yielded the 20 T cell receptor beta chains listed below, sequenced in a study of T cells after yellow fever vaccination. Each CDR3 protein is one row after TCRdb ran MiXCR on the 5' RACE reads. The repertoire holds 300,000 or so distinct CDR3 sequences, under 5% seen once, with 20% to 30% in the top ten. Sequenced here: PBMCs, sampled 5 days after the yellow fever booster vaccination. The receptors stem from a man younger than 30 who received the YFV17D yellow fever vaccine.

Many counts were recorded for this clonotype. The rearrangement links TRBV7-2 to TRBJ2-3; 8 bases map to TRBD2. The CDR3 spans 16 residues. V shed 5 bases and J 5 bases; nucleotides not matched to a gene: 12. Germline CDR1 and CDR2: SGHTA and FQGNSA. The CDR3: CASSQPGTREGDTQYF. CDR3 DNA: TGTGCCAGCAGCCAACCCGGGACTAGAGAAGGAGATACGCAGTATTTT.

Only a few counts were recorded for this clonotype. The rearrangement joins TRBV7-9 to TRBJ2-1, with 9 bases aligning to TRBD2. Germline CDR1 is SEHNR and CDR2 is FQNEAQ (reference sequence). V trimming: 11 bases; J trimming: 6 bases; junction bases outside the gene matches: 17. The CDR3 runs 16 residues. Here the CDR3 reads CAVLRASSGGGNEQFF. As DNA, the CDR3 is TGTGCCGTACTCCGGGCGAGTAGCGGGGGTGGCAATGAGCAGTTCTTC. Full variable domain (missing parts from reference TRBV7-9 and TRBJ2-1): DTGVSQNPRHKITKRGQNVTFRCDPISEHNRLYWYRQTLGQGPEFLTYFQNEAQLEKSRLLSDRFSAERPKGSFSTLEIQRTEQGDSAMYLCAVLRASSGGGNEQFFGPGTRLTVL.

The rearrangement links TRBV6-2 or TRBV6-3 to TRBJ1-2; no definite D call. The ends were cut back, 2 bases at V and 5 bases at J, with 6 bases in the middle. This CDR3 is built from 12 residues. Germline-derived CDR1 and CDR2 are MNHEY and SVGEGT. CDR3 region: CASSYVGYGYTF. DNA of the CDR3: TGTGCCAGCAGTTACGTGGGATATGGCTACACCTTC.

V usage is TRBV6-5 and J usage is TRBJ2-3; D perhaps matches TRBD1 (6 bases). There are 11 residues in the CDR3. The V end was cut by 7 bases, the J end by 6 bases, with 8 bases between. The germline CDR1 and CDR2 sequences are MNHEY and SVGAGI. As DNA, the CDR3 is TGTGCCAGCAAGGGGGTGGATACGCAGTATTTT. Translation gives CASKGVDTQYF.

This clonotype was seen repeatedly, ten times or more. The V call is TRBV18, the J call TRBJ2-2, with 8 bases lining up with TRBD1. The germline CDR1 and CDR2 sequences are KGHSH and LQKENI. The CDR3 is 15 amino acids. V was clipped by 8 bases and J by 1 base; unmatched bases: 6. CDR3 nucleotide sequence: TGTGCCAGCGCCTCCGGGACAGGGAACACCGGGGAGCTGTTTTTT. This translates into CASASGTGNTGELFF.

This clonotype was counted at least ten times. The J gene is TRBJ2-2, the V gene TRBV30; D gene ambiguous. The CDR3 has 14 residues. Germline-derived CDR1 and CDR2 are GTSNPN and SVGIG (reference sequence). Trimming shortened V by 2 bases and J by 5 bases, and 12 bases separated the two germline ends. The CDR3 region is CAWSKSFWTGELFF. CDR3 nucleotides: TGTGCCTGGAGTAAGAGTTTTTGGACCGGGGAGCTGTTTTTT.

This chain uses TRBV12-3 or TRBV12-4 with TRBJ2-1, with 9 bases identical to TRBD2. Unmatched junction bases numbered 5, after V lost 4 bases and J lost 4 bases. This CDR3 is built from 15 residues. The CDR3 DNA reads TGTGCCAGCAGTTCTAGCGGGGACCCTTACAATGAGCAGTTCTTC. Translation: CASSSSGDPYNEQFF.

Here the CDR3 reads CASSVAGTTQTQYF. CDR3 coding DNA: TGTGCCAGCAGCGTCGCCGGGACCACGCAGACCCAGTACTTC. The chain recombines TRBV9 with TRBJ2-5, with D perhaps being TRBD1 or TRBD2 (5 bases each). V was shortened by 2 bases and J by 6 bases, with 14 bases between the two germline ends. Germline values: CDR1 SGDLS, CDR2 YYNGEE. The CDR3 is 14 amino acids.

The chain links TRBV11-2 to TRBJ2-3, with 9 bases identical to TRBD2. The CDR3 contains 18 residues. Germline assignment: CDR1 SGHAT and CDR2 FQNNGV. V was pared by 1 base and J by 0 bases, with 8 bases of the junction left unmatched. CDR3 DNA sequence: TGTGCCAGCAGCTTAGTTGGTGCGGGGGGGCCTAGCACAGATACGCAGTATTTT. This sequence encodes CASSLVGAGGPSTDTQYF.

A note on this clonotype: Germline and junction disagree at one end, which may indicate a read error. The chain recombines TRBV4-1 with TRBJ2-3; 7 bases are a match to TRBD2. Per the germline V gene, CDR1 is MGHRA and CDR2 is YSYEKL. This CDR3 has 16 residues. The CDR3 loop is CAGSLQGWGGTDTQYF. The CDR3 DNA reads as TGCGCCGGCAGCCTCCAAGGATGGGGGGGTACAGATACGCAGTATTTT.

This clonotype showed up just a few times. The V gene is TRBV5-6, the J gene TRBJ1-1; D gene ambiguous. From germline, CDR1 is SGHDT and CDR2 YYEEEE. This CDR3 is 16 amino acids long. Trimming stripped 0 bases from V and 1 base from J, with 13 bases between. In DNA form, the CDR3 reads TGTGCCAGCAGCTTGGCCGGCGACCACACGAACACTGAAGCTTTCTTT. Residues: CASSLAGDHTNTEAFF.

J is TRBJ1-2 and V is TRBV14; D is possibly TRBD1 (5 bases). V was pared by 0 bases and J by 4 bases, with 9 bases between. The germline gives CDR1 SGHDN, CDR2 FVKESK. The CDR3 has 14 residues. The CDR3 DNA reads TGTGCCAGCAGCCAAGATGCGGGACCCTATGGCTACACCTTC. Translation gives CASSQDAGPYGYTF.

This clonotype was found many times. The genes are TRBV20-1 and TRBJ1-2, with TRBD1 matching over 9 bases. The CDR3 consists of 14 residues. CDR1 DFQATT and CDR2 SNEGSKA come from the germline V gene (reference sequence). Trimming at V came to 1 base and at J to 4 bases, leaving 4 bases not matched to a gene. CDR3 region: CSARGQGGVYGYTF. CDR3 bases: TGCAGTGCTAGAGGACAGGGGGGGGTCTATGGCTACACCTTC.

This chain connects TRBV6-6 to TRBJ2-1, with D hard to call. V lost 1 base and J 5 bases, leaving 12 bases between the germline ends. This CDR3 is built from 15 residues. Germline assignment: CDR1 MNHNY and CDR2 SVGAGI (reference sequence). CDR3 in DNA: TGTGCCAGCAGTTACTTGTCGGGTTTTAACAATGAGCAGTTCTTC. This translates into CASSYLSGFNNEQFF.

This clonotype was observed at least ten times. J is TRBJ1-5 and V is TRBV7-8; 7 bases agree with TRBD1. Germline CDR1 SGHVS, CDR2 FQNEAQ. V trimming: 6 bases; J trimming: 0 bases; junction bases outside the gene matches: 5. This CDR3 region has 15 residues. The CDR3 sequence is CASRSDRSSNQPQHF. The CDR3 region has the DNA TGTGCCAGCAGATCGGACAGGAGTAGCAATCAGCCCCAGCATTTT.

This clonotype came up a few times. J is TRBJ2-3 and V is TRBV5-4; D possibly corresponds to TRBD2 (7 bases). The V end was cut by 0 bases, the J end by 1 base, with 12 bases between. Germline CDR1 and CDR2: SGHNT and YYREEE (reference sequence). The CDR3 loop spans 16 amino acids. CDR3 sequence (DNA): TGTGCCAGCAGCTTGGCCCGGGGGGCAGGCACAGATACGCAGTATTTT. Amino acid sequence: CASSLARGAGTDTQYF.

The rearrangement links TRBV6-2 or TRBV6-3 to TRBJ2-5; tentative D call: TRBD2 (5 bases). Germline CDR1 is MNHEY and CDR2 is SVGEGT. The CDR3 has 14 residues. With 8 bases removed from V and 3 bases from J, the gap between germline ends came to 16 bases. The CDR3 reads CASGSAGSEETQYF. DNA of the CDR3: TGTGCCAGCGGTAGCGCTGGCTCTGAAGAGACCCAGTACTTC.

Ten or more counts support this clonotype. This chain connects TRBV20-1 to TRBJ1-2; TRBD1 matches 11 bases. There are 14 residues in the CDR3. V was pared by 0 bases and J by 8 bases, with 5 bases of the junction left unmatched. Germline V gene lookup returns CDR1 DFQATT and CDR2 SNEGSKA (reference sequence). CDR3 nucleotides: TGCAGTGCTAGAGATCAGGGACAGGGGGAAGGCTACACCTTC. Translation gives CSARDQGQGEGYTF.

The CDR3 reads CASRDPKTNTGELFF. As DNA, the CDR3 is TGCGCCAGCAGGGATCCGAAAACGAACACCGGGGAGCTGTTTTTT. The chain has TRBV5-1 and TRBJ2-2, with D unclear. The CDR3 length is 15 residues. V dropped 5 bases and J dropped 0 bases, with 11 bases sitting between them. CDR1 and CDR2 (germline): SGHRS, YFSETQ.

This clonotype was detected a few times. The chain has TRBV5-1 and TRBJ2-1; 10 bases are a match to TRBD2. This CDR3 region has 16 residues. The trim removed 0 bases at V and 10 bases at J, leaving 10 bases unmatched. Germline CDR1 reads SGHRS; CDR2 reads YFSETQ. The CDR3 here is CASSLAGTSDIKEQFF. DNA of the CDR3: TGCGCCAGCAGCTTGGCCGGGACTAGCGATATTAAAGAGCAGTTCTTC.